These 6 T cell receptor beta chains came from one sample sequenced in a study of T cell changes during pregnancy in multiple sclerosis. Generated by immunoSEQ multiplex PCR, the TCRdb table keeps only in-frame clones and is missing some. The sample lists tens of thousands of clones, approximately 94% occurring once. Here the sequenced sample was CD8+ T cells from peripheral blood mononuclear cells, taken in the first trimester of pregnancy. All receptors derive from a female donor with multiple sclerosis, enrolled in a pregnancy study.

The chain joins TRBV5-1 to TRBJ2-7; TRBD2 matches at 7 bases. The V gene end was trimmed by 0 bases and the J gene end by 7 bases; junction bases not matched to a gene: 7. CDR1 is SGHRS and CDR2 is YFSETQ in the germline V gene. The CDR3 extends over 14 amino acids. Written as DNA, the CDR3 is TGCGCCAGCAGCTTGGCGGGGGGAGCGGGAGAGCAGTACTTC. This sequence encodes CASSLAGGAGEQYF. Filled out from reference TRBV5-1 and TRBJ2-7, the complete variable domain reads KAGVTQTPRYLIKTRGQQVTLSCSPISGHRSVSWYQQTPGQGLQFLFEYFSETQRNKGNFPGRFSGRQFSNSRSEMNVSTLELGDSALYLCASSLAGGAGEQYFGPGTRLTVT.

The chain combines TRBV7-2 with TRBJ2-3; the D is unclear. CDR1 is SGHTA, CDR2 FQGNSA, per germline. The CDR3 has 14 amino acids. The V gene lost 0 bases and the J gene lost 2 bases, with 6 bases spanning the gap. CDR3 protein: CASSLARSTDTQYF. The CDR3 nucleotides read TGTGCCAGCAGCTTAGCGCGATCCACAGATACGCAGTATTTT.

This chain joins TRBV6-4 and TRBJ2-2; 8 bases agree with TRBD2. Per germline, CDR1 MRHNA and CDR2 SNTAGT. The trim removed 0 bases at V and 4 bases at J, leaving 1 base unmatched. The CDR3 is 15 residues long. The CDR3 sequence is CASSDSGTSTGELFF. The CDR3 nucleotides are TGTGCCAGCAGTGACTCCGGGACTAGCACCGGGGAGCTGTTTTTT.

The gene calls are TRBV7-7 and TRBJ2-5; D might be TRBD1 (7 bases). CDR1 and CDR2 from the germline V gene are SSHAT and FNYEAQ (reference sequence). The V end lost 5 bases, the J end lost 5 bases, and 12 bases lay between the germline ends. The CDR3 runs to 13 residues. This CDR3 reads CASSAGQMETQYF. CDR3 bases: TGTGCCAGCAGCGCGGGACAGATGGAGACCCAGTACTTC.

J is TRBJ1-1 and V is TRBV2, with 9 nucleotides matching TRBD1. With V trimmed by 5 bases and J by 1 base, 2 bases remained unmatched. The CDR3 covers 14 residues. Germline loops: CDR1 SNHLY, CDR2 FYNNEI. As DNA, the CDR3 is TGTGCCAGCAGTTTACAGGGGGCGAACACTGAAGCTTTCTTT. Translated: CASSLQGANTEAFF.

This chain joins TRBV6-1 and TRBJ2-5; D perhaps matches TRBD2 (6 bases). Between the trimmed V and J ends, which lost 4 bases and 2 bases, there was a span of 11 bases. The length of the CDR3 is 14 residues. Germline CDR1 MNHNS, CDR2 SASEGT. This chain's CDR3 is CASSGDFLQETQYF. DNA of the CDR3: TGTGCCAGCAGTGGGGACTTCCTTCAAGAGACCCAGTACTTC.